The present entry profiles one T cell receptor (beta chain) with its context. As yet, its antigen is unknown. Trimming at V came to 5 bases and at J to 0 bases, leaving 6 bases not matched to a gene. The CDR3 is made up of 15 amino acids. Germline V lookup: CDR1 SNHLY, CDR2 FYNNEI. The data were obtained in a study of T-cell reconstitution after alpha-beta-depleted transplantation in children. Unique molecular identifiers featured in how the TCRbeta library was prepared. One entry per CDR3 protein, called by TCRdb with MiXCR from the PCR reads. The sample includes 60,000 to 85,000 distinct CDR3 sequences, roughly 18% seen only once; the top ten take about half. Study-level results: Recipient T cells and thymic progenitors that survived were the source of the high TCRbeta diversity seen at day 60 in some patients.

The sequencing here drew on PBMCs, mostly from graft donor cells, taken 360 days after TCRalphabeta/CD19-depleted stem cell transplant. The sequence was obtained from a male patient between 2 and 9 years old who had a stem cell transplant for acute lymphoblastic leukemia, so the T cells may come from the graft donor. V is TRBV2 and J is TRBJ2-7; 8 nucleotides line up with TRBD2. CDR3 sequence: CASSPRGGASYEQYF. The CDR3 region has the DNA TGTGCCAGCAGTCCCCGGGGGGGGGCCTCCTACGAGCAGTACTTC.